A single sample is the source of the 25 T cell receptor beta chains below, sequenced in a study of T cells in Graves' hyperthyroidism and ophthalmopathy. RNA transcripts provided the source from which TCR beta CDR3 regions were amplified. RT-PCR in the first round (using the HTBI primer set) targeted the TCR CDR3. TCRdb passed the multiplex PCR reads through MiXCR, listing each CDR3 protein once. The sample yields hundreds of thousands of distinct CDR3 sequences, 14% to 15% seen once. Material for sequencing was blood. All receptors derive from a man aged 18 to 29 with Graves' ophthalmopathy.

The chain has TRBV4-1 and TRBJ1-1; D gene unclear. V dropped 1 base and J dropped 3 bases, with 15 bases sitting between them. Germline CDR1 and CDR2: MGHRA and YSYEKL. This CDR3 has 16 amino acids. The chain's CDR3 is CASSQVSRKTYTEAFF. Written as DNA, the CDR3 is TGCGCCAGCAGCCAAGTATCGAGAAAAACGTACACTGAAGCTTTCTTT.

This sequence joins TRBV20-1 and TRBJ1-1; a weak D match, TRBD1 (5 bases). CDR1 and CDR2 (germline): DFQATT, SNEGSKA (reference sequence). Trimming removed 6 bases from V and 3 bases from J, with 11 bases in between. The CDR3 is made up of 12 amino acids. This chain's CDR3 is CSAGTRDTEAFF. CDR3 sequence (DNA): TGCAGTGCAGGGACGAGGGACACTGAAGCTTTCTTT.

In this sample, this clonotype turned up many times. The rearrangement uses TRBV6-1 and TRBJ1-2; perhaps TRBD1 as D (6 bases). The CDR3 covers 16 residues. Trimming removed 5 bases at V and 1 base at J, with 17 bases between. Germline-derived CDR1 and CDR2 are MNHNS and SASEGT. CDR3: CASSYLGGGGNYGYTF. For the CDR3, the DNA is TGTGCCAGCAGTTACCTAGGGGGGGGCGGTAACTATGGCTACACCTTC.

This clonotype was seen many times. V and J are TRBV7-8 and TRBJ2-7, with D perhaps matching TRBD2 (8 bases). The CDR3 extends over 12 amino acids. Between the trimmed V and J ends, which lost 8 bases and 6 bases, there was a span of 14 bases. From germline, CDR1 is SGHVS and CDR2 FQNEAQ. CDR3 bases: TGTGCCAGCGGGACTAGGGACAGCGAGCAGTACTTC. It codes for CASGTRDSEQYF.

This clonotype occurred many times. The CDR3 is CASSPRLAGDSYEQYF. CDR3 nucleotide sequence: TGTGCCAGCAGCCCAAGGCTAGCGGGAGACTCCTACGAGCAGTACTTC. This chain uses TRBV7-9 with TRBJ2-7; 10 nucleotides agree with TRBD2. Germline V gives CDR1 SEHNR, CDR2 FQNEAQ (reference sequence). This CDR3 is built from 16 residues. The junction had 7 bases not matched to a gene; V was cut back by 5 bases and J by 0 bases.

The CDR3 spells CASSPSGDYNSPLHF. Written as DNA, the CDR3 is TGTGCCAGCAGCCCCTCGGGTGACTATAATTCACCCCTCCACTTT. The V call is TRBV6-1, the J call TRBJ1-6; no clear D gene. V lost 6 bases, J lost 3 bases, and 12 bases lay in between. Germline V lookup: CDR1 MNHNS, CDR2 SASEGT. CDR3 length: 15 amino acids.

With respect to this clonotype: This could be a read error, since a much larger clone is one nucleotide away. Here the CDR3 DNA reads TGCAGTGCTATGCGGAGCCAAGAGATCCAGTACTTC. It encodes CSAMRSQEIQYF. This sequence joins TRBV20-1 and TRBJ2-5; D remains ambiguous. The germline CDR1 and CDR2 sequences are DFQATT and SNEGSKA (reference sequence). The CDR3 extends over 12 amino acids.

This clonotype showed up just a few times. CDR3 DNA sequence: TGTGCCAGCAGCCCGAGTAGGGTAGATACGCAGTATTTT. Amino acids: CASSPSRVDTQYF. The chain is built from TRBV2 and TRBJ2-3; D call uncertain. V was cut by 6 bases and J by 5 bases, with 12 bases left in between. Germline values: CDR1 SNHLY, CDR2 FYNNEI. The CDR3 sequence is 13 residues long. The full variable domain, rest sourced from reference TRBV2 and TRBJ2-3, is EPEVTQTPSHQVTQMGQEVILRCVPISNHLYFYWYRQILGQKVEFLVSFYNNEISEKSEIFDDQFSVERPDGSNFTLKIRSTKLEDSAMYFCASSPSRVDTQYFGPGTRLTVL.

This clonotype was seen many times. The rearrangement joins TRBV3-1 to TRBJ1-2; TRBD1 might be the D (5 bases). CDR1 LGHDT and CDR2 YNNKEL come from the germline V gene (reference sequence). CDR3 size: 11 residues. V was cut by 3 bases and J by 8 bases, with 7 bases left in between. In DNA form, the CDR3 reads TGTGCCAGCAGCCAGGAGGGGGGCTACACCTTC. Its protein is CASSQEGGYTF.

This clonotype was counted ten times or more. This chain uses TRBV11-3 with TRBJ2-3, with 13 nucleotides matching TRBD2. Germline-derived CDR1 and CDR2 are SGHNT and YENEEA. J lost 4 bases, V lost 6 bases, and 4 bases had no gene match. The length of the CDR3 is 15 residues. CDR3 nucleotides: TGTGCCAGCAGTTGGACTAGCGGGGGCCCAGATACGCAGTATTTT. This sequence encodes CASSWTSGGPDTQYF.

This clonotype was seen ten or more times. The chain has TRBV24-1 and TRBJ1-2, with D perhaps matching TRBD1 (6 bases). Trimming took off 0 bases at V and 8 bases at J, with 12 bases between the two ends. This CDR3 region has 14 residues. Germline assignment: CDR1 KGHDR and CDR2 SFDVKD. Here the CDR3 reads CATSDLWTAKGYTF. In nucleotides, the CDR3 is TGTGCCACCAGTGATTTGTGGACAGCCAAGGGCTACACCTTC.

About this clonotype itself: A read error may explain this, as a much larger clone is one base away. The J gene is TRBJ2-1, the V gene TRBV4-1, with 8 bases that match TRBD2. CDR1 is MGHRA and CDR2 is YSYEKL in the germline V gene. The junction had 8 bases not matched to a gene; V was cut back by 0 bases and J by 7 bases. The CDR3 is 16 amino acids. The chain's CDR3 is CASSQETSENLNEQFF. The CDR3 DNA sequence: TGCGCCAGCAGCCAAGAGACTAGCGAGAATTTGAATGAGCAGTTCTTC.

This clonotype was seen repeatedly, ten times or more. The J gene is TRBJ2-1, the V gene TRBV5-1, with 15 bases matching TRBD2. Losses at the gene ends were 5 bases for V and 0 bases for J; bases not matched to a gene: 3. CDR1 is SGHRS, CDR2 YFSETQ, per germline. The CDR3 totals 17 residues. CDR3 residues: CASRGLAGGSSYNEQFF. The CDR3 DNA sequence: TGCGCCAGCAGAGGACTAGCGGGAGGGAGCTCCTACAATGAGCAGTTCTTC.

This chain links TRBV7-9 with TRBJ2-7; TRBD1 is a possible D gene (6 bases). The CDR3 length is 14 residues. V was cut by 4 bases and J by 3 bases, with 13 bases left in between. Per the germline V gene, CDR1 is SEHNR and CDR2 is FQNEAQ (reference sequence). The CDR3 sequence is CASSSPTGDYEQYF. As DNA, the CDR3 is TGTGCCAGCAGCTCCCCGACAGGAGACTACGAGCAGTACTTC. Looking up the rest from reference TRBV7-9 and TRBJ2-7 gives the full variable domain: DTGVSQNPRHKITKRGQNVTFRCDPISEHNRLYWYRQTLGQGPEFLTYFQNEAQLEKSRLLSDRFSAERPKGSFSTLEIQRTEQGDSAMYLCASSSPTGDYEQYFGPGTRLTVT.

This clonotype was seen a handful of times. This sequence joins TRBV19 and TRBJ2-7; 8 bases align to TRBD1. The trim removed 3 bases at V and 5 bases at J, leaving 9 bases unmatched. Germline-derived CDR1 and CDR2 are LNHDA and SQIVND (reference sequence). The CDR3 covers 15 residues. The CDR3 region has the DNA TGTGCCAGTAGTATTTGGGGGACAGGAAACCACGAGCAGTACTTC. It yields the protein CASSIWGTGNHEQYF.

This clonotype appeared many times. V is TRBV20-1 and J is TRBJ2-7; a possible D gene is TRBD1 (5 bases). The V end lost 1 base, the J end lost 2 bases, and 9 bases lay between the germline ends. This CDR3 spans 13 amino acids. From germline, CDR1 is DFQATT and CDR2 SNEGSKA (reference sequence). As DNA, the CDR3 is TGCAGTGCTAGAGGGGGCATCCCCTACGAGCAGTACTTC. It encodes CSARGGIPYEQYF.

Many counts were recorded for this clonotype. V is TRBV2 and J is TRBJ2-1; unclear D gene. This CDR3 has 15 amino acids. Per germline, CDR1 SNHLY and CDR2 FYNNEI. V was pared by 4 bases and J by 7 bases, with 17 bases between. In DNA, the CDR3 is TGTGCCAGCAGTGGCTTACTGTCCTCCTCAAATGAGCAGTTCTTC. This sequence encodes CASSGLLSSSNEQFF.

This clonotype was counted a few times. The CDR3 spells CASSQDQGAGETQYF. The CDR3 DNA is TGCGCCAGCAGCCAAGATCAGGGGGCCGGGGAGACCCAGTACTTC. The chain joins TRBV4-1 to TRBJ2-5, with 8 bases fitting TRBD1. Trimming removed 0 bases from V and 5 bases from J; junction bases left unmatched: 5. Germline V gene lookup returns CDR1 MGHRA and CDR2 YSYEKL. There are 15 residues in the CDR3.

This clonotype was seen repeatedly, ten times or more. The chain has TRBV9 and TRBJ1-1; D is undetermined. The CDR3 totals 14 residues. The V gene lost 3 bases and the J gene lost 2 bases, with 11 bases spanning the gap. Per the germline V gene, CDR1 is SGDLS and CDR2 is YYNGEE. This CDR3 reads CASSARTENTEAFF. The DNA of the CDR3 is TGTGCCAGCAGCGCCCGGACGGAAAACACTGAAGCTTTCTTT.

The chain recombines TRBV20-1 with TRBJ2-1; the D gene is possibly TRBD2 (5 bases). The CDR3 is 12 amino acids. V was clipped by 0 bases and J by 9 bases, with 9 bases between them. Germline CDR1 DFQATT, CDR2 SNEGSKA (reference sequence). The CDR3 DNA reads TGCAGTGCTAGAGATTTCCGGGGTGAGCAGTTCTTC. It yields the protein CSARDFRGEQFF.

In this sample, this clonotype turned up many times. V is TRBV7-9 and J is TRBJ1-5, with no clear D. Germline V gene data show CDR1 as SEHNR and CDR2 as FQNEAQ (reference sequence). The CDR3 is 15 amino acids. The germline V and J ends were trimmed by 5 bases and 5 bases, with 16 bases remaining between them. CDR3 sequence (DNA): TGTGCCAGCAGCAAGGATGGAGGCGGATATCAGCCCCAGCATTTT. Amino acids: CASSKDGGGYQPQHF.

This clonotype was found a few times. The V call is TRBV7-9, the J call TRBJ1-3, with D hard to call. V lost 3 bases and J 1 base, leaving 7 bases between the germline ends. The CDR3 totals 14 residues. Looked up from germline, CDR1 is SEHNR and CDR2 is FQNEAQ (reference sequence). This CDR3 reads CASSFGRSGNTIYF. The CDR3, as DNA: TGTGCCAGCAGCTTTGGGAGATCTGGAAACACCATATATTTT.

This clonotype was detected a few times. CDR3 DNA: TGTGCCACCAGCACGACCACGACAACAGGAAACACCATATATTTT. This encodes CATSTTTTTGNTIYF. The gene calls are TRBV15 and TRBJ1-3; no firm D call. The V gene's germline CDR1 is LNHNV and CDR2 YYDKDF (reference sequence). CDR3 length: 15 residues. Trimming shortened V by 4 bases and J by 4 bases, and 14 bases separated the two germline ends.

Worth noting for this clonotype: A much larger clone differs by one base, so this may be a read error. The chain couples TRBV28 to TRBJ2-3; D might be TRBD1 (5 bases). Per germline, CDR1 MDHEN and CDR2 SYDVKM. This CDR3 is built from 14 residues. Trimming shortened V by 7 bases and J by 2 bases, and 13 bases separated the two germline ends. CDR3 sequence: CASTRRGTTDTQYF. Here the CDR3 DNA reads TGTGCCAGCACCAGAAGGGGCACCACAGATACGCAGTATTTT.

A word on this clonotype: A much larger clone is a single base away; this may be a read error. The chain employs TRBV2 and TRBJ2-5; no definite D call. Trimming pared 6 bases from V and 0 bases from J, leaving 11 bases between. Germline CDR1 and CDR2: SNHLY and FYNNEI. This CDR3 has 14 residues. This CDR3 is CASRKAANQETQYF. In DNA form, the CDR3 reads TGTGCCAGCAGGAAGGCTGCTAACCAAGAGACCCAGTACTTC.